These 27 T cell receptor beta chains were sequenced from one sample in a study of spatial heterogeneity in lung cancer (dated by TCRdb to the late 2010s). Receptor amplification or capture employed 5' RACE. The listed sequencing device is NextSeq 500. TCRdb redid the processing of the public reads, applying fastp at Q25 and MiXCR, and retained in-frame beta chains. Entries that share a CDR3 protein sequence are merged under the most common genes and DNA. This sample holds tens of thousands of distinct CDR3 sequences; approximately 12% were observed only once. Of the sample, under 50% falls within the top ten clones. Explained via the paper, the time point label denotes: sample taken at primary tumor resection. The sample in question was PBMCs, obtained at surgery. The receptor source for this set is a male donor with early-stage non-small cell lung cancer.

The chain couples TRBV20-1 to TRBJ1-4, with D possibly TRBD1 on 5 matching bases. CDR1 DFQATT and CDR2 SNEGSKA come from the germline V gene (reference sequence). This CDR3 has 15 amino acids. V was cut by 6 bases and J by 0 bases, with 14 bases left in between. The CDR3 region has the DNA TGCAGTGCCGTAGACAGACCATCAACTAATGAAAAACTGTTTTTT. The encoded protein is CSAVDRPSTNEKLFF.

This clonotype was picked up a small number of times. V usage is TRBV7-2 and J usage is TRBJ2-1, with D perhaps assigned TRBD1 or TRBD2 (5 bases each). CDR1 and CDR2 (germline): SGHTA, FQGNSA. CDR3 size: 13 residues. Trimming stripped 5 bases from V and 8 bases from J, with 13 bases between. CDR3 loop: CASSPHRDHEQFF. CDR3 bases: TGTGCCAGCAGCCCTCATCGGGACCATGAGCAGTTCTTC.

V usage is TRBV24-1 and J usage is TRBJ2-3; the D gene is possibly TRBD2 (6 bases). The length of the CDR3 is 16 residues. CDR1 and CDR2 from the germline V gene are KGHDR and SFDVKD. V dropped 7 bases and J dropped 2 bases, with 18 bases sitting between them. This CDR3 is CATSESGTGDTDTQYF. CDR3 DNA sequence: TGTGCCACCAGCGAATCCGGGACTGGGGACACAGATACGCAGTATTTT.

This chain joins TRBV12-3 or TRBV12-4 and TRBJ2-1; D possibly corresponds to TRBD2 (5 bases). V lost 6 bases and J 4 bases, leaving 10 bases between the germline ends. The CDR3 runs to 13 residues. CDR3 bases: TGTGCCAGCAGCCTGGACTTTTACAATGAGCAGTTCTTC. It encodes CASSLDFYNEQFF.

The chain employs TRBV2 and TRBJ1-3; TRBD1 might be the D (5 bases). Germline CDR1 SNHLY, CDR2 FYNNEI. This CDR3 is built from 15 residues. Trimming left V 7 bases short and J 0 bases short, with 13 bases between. CDR3 DNA: TGTGCCAGCACCCGGGGCCTATTCTCTGGAAACACCATATATTTT. Encoded protein: CASTRGLFSGNTIYF.

There are many counts of this clonotype. V and J are TRBV10-3 and TRBJ2-3; 10 bases fit TRBD2. The germline V gene has CDR1 ENHRY and CDR2 SYGVKD. This CDR3 spans 14 amino acids. The junction had 7 bases not matched to a gene; V was cut back by 10 bases and J by 3 bases. This CDR3 reads CANSLAGLTDTQYF. CDR3 DNA sequence: TGTGCCAACTCACTAGCGGGGCTTACAGATACGCAGTATTTT.

The rearrangement links TRBV12-3 or TRBV12-4 to TRBJ1-3; no definite D call. The CDR3 has 13 residues. Trimming removed 6 bases from V and 4 bases from J, with 10 bases in between. In DNA form, the CDR3 reads TGTGCCAGCAGCCCTCAGAACGGAAACACCATATATTTT. It yields the protein CASSPQNGNTIYF.

The J gene is TRBJ2-1, the V gene TRBV7-2; unclear D gene. CDR1 is SGHTA, CDR2 FQGNSA, per germline. Between the trimmed V and J ends, which lost 4 bases and 3 bases, there was a span of 13 bases. This CDR3 has 15 residues. CDR3 region: CASSYTATFYNEQFF. The CDR3 DNA sequence: TGTGCCAGCAGCTATACAGCAACCTTCTACAATGAGCAGTTCTTC.

The rearrangement uses TRBV20-1 and TRBJ1-1; no firm D call. The CDR3 consists of 14 residues. Germline CDR1 DFQATT, CDR2 SNEGSKA (reference sequence). V gave up 0 bases and J gave up 0 bases, with 8 bases separating them. This chain's CDR3 is CSARDGNLNTEAFF. CDR3 bases: TGCAGTGCTAGAGACGGCAACTTGAACACTGAAGCTTTCTTT.

This clonotype was picked up a small number of times. The V and J genes are TRBV6-2 or TRBV6-3 and TRBJ2-5, with 8 nucleotides matching TRBD1. CDR1 is MNHEY, CDR2 SVGEGT, per germline. CDR3 length: 13 residues. V gave up 6 bases and J gave up 2 bases; unmatched junction bases: 2. The CDR3 DNA sequence: TGTGCCAGCAGGGGGACAGGACAAGAGACCCAGTACTTC. Its protein product is CASRGTGQETQYF.

There are a few counts of this clonotype. V gene TRBV5-8 combines with J gene TRBJ2-3; weak D call: TRBD1 (6 bases). V shed 4 bases and J shed 3 bases, with 12 bases lying between them. The CDR3 covers 14 residues. The germline CDR1 and CDR2 sequences are SGHTS and YDEGEE. Here the CDR3 reads CASSNSRGTDTQYF. In DNA form, the CDR3 reads TGTGCCAGCAGCAACAGCAGGGGAACAGATACGCAGTATTTT. Full variable domain (rest looked up from reference TRBV5-8 and TRBJ2-3): EAGVTQSPTHLIKTRGQQATLRCSPISGHTSVYWYQQALGLGLQFLLWYDEGEERNRGNFPPRFSGRQFPNYSSELNVNALELEDSALYLCASSNSRGTDTQYFGPGTRLTVL.

This clonotype was recorded at least ten times. The V and J genes are TRBV24-1 and TRBJ2-5; the match to TRBD1 covers 7 bases. The ends lost 7 bases at V and 1 base at J; junction bases unmatched: 8. The CDR3 has 15 residues. Germline V gene lookup returns CDR1 KGHDR and CDR2 SFDVKD. The CDR3: CATSGTAGAQETQYF. CDR3 nucleotides: TGTGCCACCAGCGGGACAGCTGGGGCCCAAGAGACCCAGTACTTC.

This clonotype has at least ten counts. The rearrangement links TRBV7-2 to TRBJ2-1, with 9 nucleotides matching TRBD2. After removal of 6 bases from V and 4 bases from J, the junction contained 4 bases not matched to a gene. Germline-derived CDR1 and CDR2 are SGHTA and FQGNSA. The length of the CDR3 is 14 residues. The CDR3 region has the DNA TGTGCCAGCAGGGCGGGAGGGCCTTACAATGAGCAGTTCTTC. It yields the protein CASRAGGPYNEQFF.

The V gene is TRBV12-3 or TRBV12-4, the J gene TRBJ1-5; 7 bases are shared with TRBD1. The CDR3 is 14 residues long. Losses at the gene ends were 2 bases for V and 5 bases for J; bases not matched to a gene: 3. Here the CDR3 reads CASSLLTGDQPQHF. CDR3 DNA: TGTGCCAGCAGTTTACTTACAGGGGATCAGCCCCAGCATTTT.

This clonotype was seen more than once but under ten times. The chain links TRBV11-2 to TRBJ1-1; tentatively, D is TRBD1 (6 bases). The V and J ends lost 0 bases and 5 bases respectively, with 13 bases between them. The CDR3 contains 15 residues. Germline lookup yields CDR1 SGHAT and CDR2 FQNNGV. This chain's CDR3 is CASSLDGGAGTEAFF. The CDR3, as DNA: TGTGCCAGCAGCTTAGACGGGGGCGCGGGGACTGAAGCTTTCTTT.

The chain recombines TRBV12-3 or TRBV12-4 with TRBJ1-5, with D unresolved. The V end lost 6 bases, the J end lost 6 bases, and 12 bases lay between the germline ends. The CDR3 extends over 13 amino acids. The CDR3 sequence: CASSSNRIQPQHF. CDR3 nucleotide sequence: TGTGCCAGCAGCTCAAACCGAATTCAGCCCCAGCATTTT.

J is TRBJ2-7 and V is TRBV7-9, with no clear D. Between the trimmed V and J ends, which lost 2 bases and 3 bases, there was a span of 11 bases. Germline-derived CDR1 and CDR2 are SEHNR and FQNEAQ (reference sequence). This CDR3 region has 14 residues. The chain's CDR3 is CASSLRAADYEQYF. Written as DNA, the CDR3 is TGTGCCAGCAGCTTAAGGGCGGCTGACTACGAGCAGTACTTC.

At least ten counts were recorded for this clonotype. This chain connects TRBV20-1 to TRBJ1-2, with 7 bases identical to TRBD1. The CDR3 runs 13 residues. In germline, CDR1 is DFQATT, CDR2 SNEGSKA (reference sequence). J gave up 4 bases and V 3 bases, and 5 bases lay outside the gene matches. The DNA of the CDR3 is TGCAGTGCTAGGACAGGGATTGGCTATGGCTACACCTTC. Translation: CSARTGIGYGYTF.

This clonotype showed up just a few times. The chain couples TRBV29-1 to TRBJ1-5, with D unresolved. This CDR3 contains 12 residues. Looked up from germline, CDR1 is SQVTM and CDR2 is ANQGSEA. V lost 3 bases and J 5 bases, leaving 8 bases between the germline ends. The CDR3 bases are TGCAGCGTTGAGCTCGGTTATCAGCCCCAGCATTTT. Its protein is CSVELGYQPQHF.

In this sample, this clonotype turned up a few times. The chain carries TRBV20-1 and TRBJ1-1, with 10 positions matching TRBD1. Trimming cost V 6 bases and J 3 bases; bases outside gene matches: 7. Germline lookup yields CDR1 DFQATT and CDR2 SNEGSKA (reference sequence). This CDR3 region has 14 residues. The CDR3 sequence: CSAPPGTGDTEAFF. CDR3 nucleotide sequence: TGCAGTGCCCCCCCCGGGACAGGGGACACTGAAGCTTTCTTT.

This clonotype showed up many times. V is TRBV30 and J is TRBJ2-1; 11 bases agree with TRBD2. V was pared by 7 bases and J by 4 bases, with 6 bases of the junction left unmatched. Germline lookup yields CDR1 GTSNPN and CDR2 SVGIG (reference sequence). There are 14 residues in the CDR3. This CDR3 is CASSRTSGYNEQFF. The CDR3 DNA is TGTGCCTCTTCTCGGACTAGCGGGTACAATGAGCAGTTCTTC.

This chain uses TRBV7-2 with TRBJ1-6; D not certain. V lost 3 bases and J 7 bases, leaving 10 bases between the germline ends. The CDR3 extends over 14 amino acids. Germline V lookup: CDR1 SGHTA, CDR2 FQGNSA. CDR3 nucleotides: TGTGCCAGCAGCTTTGAGACAATAAATTCACCCCTCCACTTT. It is translated as CASSFETINSPLHF. The full variable domain, in which reference TRBV7-2 and TRBJ1-6 provide the parts outside the CDR3, is GAGVSQSPSNKVTEKGKDVELRCDPISGHTALYWYRQSLGQGLEFLIYFQGNSAPDKSGLPSDRFSAERTGGSVSTLTIQRTQQEDSAVYLCASSFETINSPLHFGNGTRLTVT.

The sample holds a few counts of this clonotype. The rearrangement uses TRBV20-1 and TRBJ2-7, with 7 bases lining up with TRBD2. Unmatched junction bases numbered 1, after V lost 5 bases and J lost 0 bases. CDR1 and CDR2 from the germline V gene are DFQATT and SNEGSKA (reference sequence). The CDR3 sequence is 12 residues long. This CDR3 reads CSARTSSYEQYF. For the CDR3, the DNA is TGCAGTGCTCGGACTAGCTCCTACGAGCAGTACTTC.

This rearrangement joins TRBV5-1 to TRBJ2-3, with 11 bases aligning to TRBD2. The CDR3 consists of 19 residues. The junction had 20 bases not matched to a gene; V was cut back by 5 bases and J by 6 bases. The V gene's germline CDR1 is SGHRS and CDR2 YFSETQ. The CDR3 loop reads CASSRGLAGGPNNLDTQYF. The CDR3 region has the DNA TGCGCCAGCAGTCGAGGGCTAGCGGGAGGACCCAACAACTTGGATACGCAGTATTTT.

This clonotype has ten or more counts. The CDR3 is CASSHSPGELFF. For the CDR3, the DNA is TGTGCCAGCAGCCACAGCCCCGGGGAGCTGTTTTTT. The rearrangement joins TRBV6-2 or TRBV6-3 to TRBJ2-2; D is uncertain. CDR3 length: 12 amino acids. Germline loops: CDR1 MNHEY, CDR2 SVGEGT. The ends were cut back, 6 bases at V and 6 bases at J, with 8 bases in the middle.

There are a few counts of this clonotype. V gene TRBV7-2 combines with J gene TRBJ2-5; no firm D call. Germline lookup yields CDR1 SGHTA and CDR2 FQGNSA. The CDR3 runs 13 residues. Trimming cost V 3 bases and J 4 bases, with 9 bases left between them. The CDR3 is CASSFRILETQYF. CDR3 DNA sequence: TGTGCCAGCAGCTTTAGGATTTTAGAGACCCAGTACTTC.

On this clonotype: An end of the junction differs from the germline gene, which may be a read error. The V call is TRBV7-9, the J call TRBJ1-5; D not certain. CDR1 and CDR2 from the germline V gene are SEHNR and FQNEAQ (reference sequence). This CDR3 is 12 amino acids long. CDR3 region: CTSGDSNQPQHF. CDR3 bases: TGTACCAGCGGGGATAGCAATCAGCCCCAGCATTTT.